This T cell receptor beta chain is from a study of blood T cells in healthy people across ages. The CDR3 runs 16 residues. The V gene end was trimmed by 4 bases and the J gene end by 5 bases; junction bases not matched to a gene: 8. Germline values: CDR1 ENHRY, CDR2 SYGVKD. Only a few counts were recorded for this clonotype. Combining a sample-barcoded 5' primer with a J-beta primer mix, a second PCR ran for about 7 to 11 cycles. Carrying 12 random nucleotides, a template-switch adaptor labeled each individual cDNA molecule. TCRdb used MiXCR to reprocess the 5' RACE reads, holding one entry per CDR3 protein. The table includes approximately 960,000 distinct CDR3 sequences, 25% to 35% detected once. Caucasian individuals from Russia who were healthy and aged roughly 6 to 95 acted as donors. The same sample was also studied in work on T cells of mothers and their children. That source reports: Over 8 million TCR beta CDR3 reads were obtained from each mother, and about 3 million from each child.

The specimen was blood. This clonotype was obtained from a woman aged 40 to 50 in good health. V gene TRBV10-3 combines with J gene TRBJ2-3; 11 positions agree with TRBD1. The DNA for the CDR3 is TGTGCCATCAGTGTGCGGGACAGGGGGATTTTAGATACGCAGTATTTT. As protein: CAISVRDRGILDTQYF.